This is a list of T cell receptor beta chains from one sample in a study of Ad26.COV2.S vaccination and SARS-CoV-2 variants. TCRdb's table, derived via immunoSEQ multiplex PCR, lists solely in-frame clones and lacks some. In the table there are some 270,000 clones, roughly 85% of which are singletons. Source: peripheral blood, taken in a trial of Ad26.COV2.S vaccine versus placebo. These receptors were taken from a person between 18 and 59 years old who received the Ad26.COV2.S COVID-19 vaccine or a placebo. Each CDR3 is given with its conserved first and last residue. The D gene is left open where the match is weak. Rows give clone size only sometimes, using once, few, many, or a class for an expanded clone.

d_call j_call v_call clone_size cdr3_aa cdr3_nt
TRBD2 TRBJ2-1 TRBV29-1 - CSVDSKGLGTSGSQPLF TGCAGCGTTGATTCTAAAGGTTTAGGGACTAGCGGGTCACAACCGCTCTTC
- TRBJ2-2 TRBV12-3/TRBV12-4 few CASSLGGSGELFF TGTGCCAGCAGTTTAGGAGGATCCGGGGAGCTGTTTTTT
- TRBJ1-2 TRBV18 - CASSDSDYGYTF TGTGCCAGCTCAGACAGTGACTATGGCTACACCTTC
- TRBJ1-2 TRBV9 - CASSVEGAGRYGYTF TGTGCCAGCAGCGTAGAAGGGGCAGGGCGCTATGGCTACACCTTC
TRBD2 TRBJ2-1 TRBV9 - CASSPTSGLIYNEQFF TGTGCCAGCAGCCCAACTAGCGGACTAATTTACAATGAGCAGTTCTTC
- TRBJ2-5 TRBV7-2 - CASSLRTGGGETQYF TGTGCCAGCAGCTTAAGAACGGGGGGCGGGGAGACCCAGTACTTC
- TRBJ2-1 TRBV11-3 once CASSGKNRESSYNEQFF TGTGCCAGCAGCGGAAAGAATAGGGAGAGCTCCTACAATGAGCAGTTCTTC
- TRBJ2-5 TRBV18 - CASSPRLGETQYF TGTGCCAGCTCACCACGCCTGGGGGAGACCCAGTACTTC
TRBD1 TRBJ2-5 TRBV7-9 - CASSHGTAETQYF TGTGCCAGCAGCCATGGGACAGCGGAGACCCAGTACTTC
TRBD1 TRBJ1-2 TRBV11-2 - CASVPSRGQGKDYGYTF TGTGCCAGTGTTCCCTCCCGGGGACAGGGAAAAGACTATGGCTACACCTTC
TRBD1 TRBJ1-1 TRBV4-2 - CASSPQGGLNTEAFF TGTGCCAGCAGCCCCCAGGGGGGGTTGAACACTGAAGCTTTCTTT
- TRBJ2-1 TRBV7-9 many CASSPIRPDQFF TGTGCCAGCAGCCCCATTAGGCCTGACCAGTTCTTC
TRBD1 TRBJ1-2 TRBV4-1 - CASSQGITGQGPPISAF TGCGCCAGCAGCCAAGGAATAACGGGACAGGGGCCCCCTATCAGCGCCTTC
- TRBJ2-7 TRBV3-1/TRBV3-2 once CASSRNRVYEQYF TGTGCCAGCAGCCGCAACCGGGTCTACGAGCAGTACTTC
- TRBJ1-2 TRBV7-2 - CASSLATGKYGYTF TGTGCCAGCAGCTTAGCAACAGGGAAGTACGGCTACACCTTC
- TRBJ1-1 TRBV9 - CASSLKGESDTEAFF TGTGCCAGCAGCTTAAAGGGTGAATCGGACACTGAAGCTTTCTTT
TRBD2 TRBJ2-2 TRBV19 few CASSIRIGGSGELFF TGTGCCAGTAGTATCCGGATCGGGGGGAGCGGGGAGCTGTTTTTT
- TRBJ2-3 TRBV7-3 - CASSLMGQGFRGDTQYF TGTGCCAGCAGCTTAATGGGGCAGGGGTTCAGAGGAGATACGCAGTATTTT
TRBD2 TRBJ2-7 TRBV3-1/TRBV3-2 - CASSGGLAGVEQYF TGTGCCAGCAGCGGGGGACTAGCGGGGGTCGAGCAGTACTTC
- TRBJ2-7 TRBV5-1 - CASSPSNSHEQYF TGCGCCAGCAGCCCCTCGAATTCCCACGAGCAGTACTTC
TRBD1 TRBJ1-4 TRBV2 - CASRDRVPPEKLFF TGTGCCAGCAGGGACAGGGTACCCCCTGAAAAACTGTTTTTT
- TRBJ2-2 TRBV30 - CAWSGLTNTGELFF TGTGCCTGGAGTGGTCTAACGAACACCGGGGAGCTGTTTTTT
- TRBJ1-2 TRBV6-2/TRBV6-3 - CASSTQSYGYTF TGTGCCAGCAGTACACAGAGTTATGGCTACACCTTC
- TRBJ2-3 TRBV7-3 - CASSPGPRDTQYF TGTGCCAGCAGCCCCGGGCCTCGAGATACGCAGTATTTT
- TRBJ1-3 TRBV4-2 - CASSQDDTPGNTIYF TGTGCCAGCAGCCAAGATGATACCCCTGGAAACACCATATATTTT
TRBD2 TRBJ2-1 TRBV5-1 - CASSFQASGYNEQFF TGCGCCAGCAGCTTTCAGGCTAGCGGTTACAATGAGCAGTTCTTC
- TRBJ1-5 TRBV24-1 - CATSASGSNQPQHF TGTGCCACCAGTGCGTCGGGGAGCAATCAGCCCCAGCATTTT
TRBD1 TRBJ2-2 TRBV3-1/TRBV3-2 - CASSRTGGIWNTGELFF TGTGCCAGCAGCCGGACAGGGGGTATTTGGAACACCGGGGAGCTGTTTTTT
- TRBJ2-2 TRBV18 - CASSPKQAPTGELFF TGTGCCAGCTCACCAAAACAGGCGCCCACCGGGGAGCTGTTTTTT
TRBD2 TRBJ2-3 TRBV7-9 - CASSFWGGLVSTDTQYF TGTGCCAGCAGCTTCTGGGGGGGACTAGTTTCTACAGATACGCAGTATTTT
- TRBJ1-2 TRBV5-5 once CASSLVTAANYGYTF TGTGCCAGCAGCTTGGTTACGGCAGCTAACTATGGCTACACCTTC
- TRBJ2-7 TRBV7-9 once CASSLRGRQDEQYF TGTGCCAGCAGCTTACGGGGACGACAGGACGAGCAGTACTTC
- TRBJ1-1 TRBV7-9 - CASSFGVTEAFF TGTGCCAGCAGCTTTGGGGTCACTGAAGCTTTCTTT
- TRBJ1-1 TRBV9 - CASSVVLRGEAFF TGTGCCAGCAGCGTAGTACTGAGGGGTGAAGCTTTCTTT
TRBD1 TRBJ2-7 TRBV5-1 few CASSLGQGFSYEQYF TGCGCCAGCAGCTTGGGACAGGGGTTCTCCTACGAGCAGTACTTC